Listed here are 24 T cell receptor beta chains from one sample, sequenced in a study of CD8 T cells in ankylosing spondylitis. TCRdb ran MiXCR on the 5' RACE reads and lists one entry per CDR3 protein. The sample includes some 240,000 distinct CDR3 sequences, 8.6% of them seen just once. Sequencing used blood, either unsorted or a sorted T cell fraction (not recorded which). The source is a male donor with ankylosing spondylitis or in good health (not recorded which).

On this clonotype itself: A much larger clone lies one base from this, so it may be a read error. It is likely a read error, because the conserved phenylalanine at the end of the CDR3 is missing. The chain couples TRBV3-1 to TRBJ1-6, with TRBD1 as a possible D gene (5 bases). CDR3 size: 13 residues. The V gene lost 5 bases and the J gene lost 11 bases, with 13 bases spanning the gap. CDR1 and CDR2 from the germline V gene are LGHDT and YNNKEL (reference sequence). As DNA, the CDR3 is TGTGCCAGCAGCTCCCGGGACCCCACACCCCTCCACCTT. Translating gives CASSSRDPTPLHL.

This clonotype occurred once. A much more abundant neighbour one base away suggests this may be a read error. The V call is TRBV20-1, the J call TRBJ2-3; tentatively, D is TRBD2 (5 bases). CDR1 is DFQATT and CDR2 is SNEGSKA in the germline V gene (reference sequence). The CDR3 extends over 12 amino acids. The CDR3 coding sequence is TGCAGTGCTAGCGCTAGCAAAGATACGCAGTATTTT. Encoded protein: CSASASKDTQYF.

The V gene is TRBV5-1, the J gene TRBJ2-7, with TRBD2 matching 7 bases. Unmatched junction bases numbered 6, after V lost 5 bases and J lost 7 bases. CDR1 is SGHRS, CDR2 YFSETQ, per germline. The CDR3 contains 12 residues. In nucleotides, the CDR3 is TGCGCCAGCAGTGGACTAGGGCTTGAGCAGTACTTC. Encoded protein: CASSGLGLEQYF.

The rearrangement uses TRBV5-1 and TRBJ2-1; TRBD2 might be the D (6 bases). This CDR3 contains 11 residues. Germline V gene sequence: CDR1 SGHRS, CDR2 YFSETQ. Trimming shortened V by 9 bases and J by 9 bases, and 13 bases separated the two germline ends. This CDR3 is CAKIGGVEQFF. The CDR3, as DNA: TGCGCCAAAATCGGGGGAGTTGAGCAGTTCTTC.

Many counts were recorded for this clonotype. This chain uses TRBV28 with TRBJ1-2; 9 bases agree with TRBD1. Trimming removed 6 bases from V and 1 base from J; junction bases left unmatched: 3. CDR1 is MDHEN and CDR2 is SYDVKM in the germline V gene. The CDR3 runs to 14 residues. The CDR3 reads CASSLTGGNYGYTF. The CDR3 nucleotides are TGTGCCAGCAGCCTGACAGGGGGTAACTATGGCTACACCTTC.

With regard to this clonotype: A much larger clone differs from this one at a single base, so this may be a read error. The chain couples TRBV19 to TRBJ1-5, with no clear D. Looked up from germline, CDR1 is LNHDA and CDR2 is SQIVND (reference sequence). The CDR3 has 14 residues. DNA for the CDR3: TGTGCCAGTAGTATGCGCAGGTCCAATCAGACCCAGCATTTT. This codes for CASSMRRSNQTQHF.

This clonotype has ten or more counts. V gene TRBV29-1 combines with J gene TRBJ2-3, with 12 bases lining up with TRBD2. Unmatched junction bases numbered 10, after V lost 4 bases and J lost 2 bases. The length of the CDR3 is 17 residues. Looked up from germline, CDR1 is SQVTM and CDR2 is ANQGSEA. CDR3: CSVVGASGGADTDTQYF. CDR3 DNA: TGCAGCGTTGTTGGGGCTAGCGGGGGGGCCGACACAGATACGCAGTATTTT.

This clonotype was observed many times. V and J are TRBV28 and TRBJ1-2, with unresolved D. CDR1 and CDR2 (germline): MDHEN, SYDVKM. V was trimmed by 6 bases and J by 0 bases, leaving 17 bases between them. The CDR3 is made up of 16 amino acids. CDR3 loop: CASSPADWATNYGYTF. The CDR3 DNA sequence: TGTGCCAGCAGCCCGGCGGACTGGGCAACTAACTATGGCTACACCTTC.

Here the CDR3 reads CASSLRAASYNEQFF. The DNA of the CDR3 is TGTGCCAGCAGTTTAAGGGCGGCTTCCTACAATGAGCAGTTCTTC. The rearrangement joins TRBV27 to TRBJ2-1; D remains ambiguous. Between the trimmed V and J ends, which lost 2 bases and 1 base, there was a span of 9 bases. In germline, CDR1 is MNHEY, CDR2 SMNVEV (reference sequence). The CDR3 runs to 15 residues.

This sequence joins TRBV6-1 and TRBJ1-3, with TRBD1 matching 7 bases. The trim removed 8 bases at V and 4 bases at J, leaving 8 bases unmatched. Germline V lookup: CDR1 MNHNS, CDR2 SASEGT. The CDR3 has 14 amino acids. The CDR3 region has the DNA TGTGCCAGCGGGACAGTTCCCTTCGGAAACACCATATATTTT. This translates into CASGTVPFGNTIYF.

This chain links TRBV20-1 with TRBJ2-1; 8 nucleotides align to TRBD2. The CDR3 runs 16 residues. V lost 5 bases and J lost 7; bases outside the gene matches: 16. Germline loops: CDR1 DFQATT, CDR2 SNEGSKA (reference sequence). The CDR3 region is CSAPQSQAGESNEQFF. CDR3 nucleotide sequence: TGCAGTGCTCCTCAGTCTCAAGCGGGAGAAAGTAATGAGCAGTTCTTC.

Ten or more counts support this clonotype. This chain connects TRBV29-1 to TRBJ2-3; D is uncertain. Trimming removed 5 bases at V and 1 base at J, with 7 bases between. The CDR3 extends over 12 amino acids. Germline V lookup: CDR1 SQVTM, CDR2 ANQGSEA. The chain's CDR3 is CSVRARTDTQYF. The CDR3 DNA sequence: TGCAGCGTTAGGGCCCGCACAGATACGCAGTATTTT.

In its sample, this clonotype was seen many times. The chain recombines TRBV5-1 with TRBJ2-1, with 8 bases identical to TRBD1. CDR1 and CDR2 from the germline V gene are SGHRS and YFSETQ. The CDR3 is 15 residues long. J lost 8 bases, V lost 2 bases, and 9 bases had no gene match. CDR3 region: CASSLQDRVGDEQFF. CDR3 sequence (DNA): TGCGCCAGCAGCTTACAGGACAGGGTCGGCGATGAGCAGTTCTTC.

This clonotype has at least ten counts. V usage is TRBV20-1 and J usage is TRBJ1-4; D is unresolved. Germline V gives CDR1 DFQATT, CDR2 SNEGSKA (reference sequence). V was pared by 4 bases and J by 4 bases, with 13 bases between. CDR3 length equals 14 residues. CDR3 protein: CSATIIGNNEKLFF. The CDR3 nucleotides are TGCAGTGCTACTATAATAGGCAATAATGAAAAACTGTTTTTT.

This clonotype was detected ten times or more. CDR3 amino acids: CASSLDIPEAFF. CDR3 nucleotides: TGTGCCAGCAGTTTAGACATCCCTGAAGCTTTCTTT. This chain connects TRBV12-3 or TRBV12-4 to TRBJ1-1; D is unresolved. The CDR3 runs 12 residues. With 1 base removed from V and 6 bases from J, the gap between germline ends came to 6 bases.

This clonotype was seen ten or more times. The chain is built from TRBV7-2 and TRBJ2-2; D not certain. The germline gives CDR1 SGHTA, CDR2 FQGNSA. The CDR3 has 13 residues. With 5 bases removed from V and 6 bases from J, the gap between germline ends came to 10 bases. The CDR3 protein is CASSLLEAGELFF. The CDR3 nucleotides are TGTGCCAGCAGCCTCCTTGAGGCCGGGGAGCTGTTTTTT.

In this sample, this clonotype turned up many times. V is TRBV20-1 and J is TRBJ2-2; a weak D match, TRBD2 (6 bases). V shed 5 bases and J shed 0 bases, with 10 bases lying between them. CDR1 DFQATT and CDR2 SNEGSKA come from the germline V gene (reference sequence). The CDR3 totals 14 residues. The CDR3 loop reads CSADSGANTGELFF. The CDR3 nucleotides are TGCAGTGCTGATAGCGGAGCGAACACCGGGGAGCTGTTTTTT.

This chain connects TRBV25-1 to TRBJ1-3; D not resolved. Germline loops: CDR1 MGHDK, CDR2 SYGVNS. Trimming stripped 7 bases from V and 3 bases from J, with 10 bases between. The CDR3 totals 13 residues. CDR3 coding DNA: TGTGCCAGCACTGCATCCGGTGGAAACACCATATATTTT. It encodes CASTASGGNTIYF.

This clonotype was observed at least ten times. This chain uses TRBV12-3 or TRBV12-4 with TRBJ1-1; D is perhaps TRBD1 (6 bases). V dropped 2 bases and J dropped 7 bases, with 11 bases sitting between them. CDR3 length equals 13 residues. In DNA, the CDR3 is TGTGCCAGCAGTTTAAGGGGACAAGGTGAAGCTTTCTTT. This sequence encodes CASSLRGQGEAFF.

The CDR3 nucleotides read TGTGCCAGCAGCCCCTCGACAGGGGCCATCTATGGCTACACCTTC. Amino acid sequence: CASSPSTGAIYGYTF. The rearrangement joins TRBV7-3 to TRBJ1-2; 8 nucleotides match TRBD1. V lost 5 bases to trimming and J lost 4 bases; unmatched junction nucleotides: 9. The CDR3 length is 15 residues. Germline values: CDR1 SGHTA, CDR2 FQGTGA.

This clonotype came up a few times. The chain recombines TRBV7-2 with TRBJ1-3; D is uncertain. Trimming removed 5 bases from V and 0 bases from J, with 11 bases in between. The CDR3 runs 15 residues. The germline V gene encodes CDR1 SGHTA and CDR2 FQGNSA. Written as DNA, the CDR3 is TGTGCCAGCAGCGAGACACCGCCCTCTGGAAACACCATATATTTT. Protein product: CASSETPPSGNTIYF.

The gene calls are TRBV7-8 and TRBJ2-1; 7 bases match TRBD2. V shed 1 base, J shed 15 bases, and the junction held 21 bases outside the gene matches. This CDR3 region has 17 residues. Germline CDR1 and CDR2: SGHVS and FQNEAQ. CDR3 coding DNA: TGTGCCAGCAGCTTAGTCGCGGGAGAAGGTTTCACCAACAGAGTGTTCTTC. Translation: CASSLVAGEGFTNRVFF.

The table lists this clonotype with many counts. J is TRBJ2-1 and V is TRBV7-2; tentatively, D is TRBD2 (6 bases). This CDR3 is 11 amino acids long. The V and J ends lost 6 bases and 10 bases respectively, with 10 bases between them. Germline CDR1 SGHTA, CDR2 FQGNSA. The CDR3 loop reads CASRRLEEQFF. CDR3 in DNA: TGTGCCAGCAGGCGACTAGAAGAGCAGTTCTTC.

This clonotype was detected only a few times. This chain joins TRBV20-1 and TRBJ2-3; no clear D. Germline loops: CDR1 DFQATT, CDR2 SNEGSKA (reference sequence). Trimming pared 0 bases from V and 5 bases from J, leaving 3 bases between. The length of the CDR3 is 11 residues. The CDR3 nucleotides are TGCAGTGCTAGAGACGGAGATACGCAGTATTTT. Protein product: CSARDGDTQYF.